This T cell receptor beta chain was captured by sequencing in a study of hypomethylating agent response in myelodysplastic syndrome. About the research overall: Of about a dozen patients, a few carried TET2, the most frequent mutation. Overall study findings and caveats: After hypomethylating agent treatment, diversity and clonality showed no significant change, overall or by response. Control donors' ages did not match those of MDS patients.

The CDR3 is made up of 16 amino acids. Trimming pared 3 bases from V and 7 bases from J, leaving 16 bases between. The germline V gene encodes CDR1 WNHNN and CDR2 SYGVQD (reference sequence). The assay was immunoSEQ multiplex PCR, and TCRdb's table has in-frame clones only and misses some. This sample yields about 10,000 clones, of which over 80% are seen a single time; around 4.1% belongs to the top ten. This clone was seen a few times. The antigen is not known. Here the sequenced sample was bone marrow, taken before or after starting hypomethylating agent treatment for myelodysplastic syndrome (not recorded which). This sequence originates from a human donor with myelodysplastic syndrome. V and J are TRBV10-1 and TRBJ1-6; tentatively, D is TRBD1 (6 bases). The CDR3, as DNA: TGCGCCAGCAGTGAAGTATCGGGGGCGAAGAATTCACCCCTCCACTTT. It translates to CASSEVSGAKNSPLHF.